The entry below gives a single T cell receptor beta chain sequence along with its context. Its antigen is not yet known. This entry comes from a study of cytomegalovirus exposure and HLA in healthy donors (dated by TCRdb to 2015 to 2018). Concerning the study at large: In an earlier analysis of under 750 of the donors, 276 Gb of sequence data and approximately 100 million unique TCR beta sequences from about 190 million T cells were reported. Approximately 300 gigabases of sequencing data and around 80 million unique TCR sequences made up an early release that covered approximately 700 HLA-typed donors. Of the roughly 400 genotyped donors, over 80% were placed in the genetic ancestry cluster associated with self-reported Caucasian donors. The study aimed to test whether cataloging public T cell receptors could reveal signatures of past pathogen exposure. The study used immunosequencing to profile the T cell repertoires of approximately 650 subjects and linked those repertoires to cytomegalovirus serostatus. A separate validation cohort of approximately 130 different subjects was used in addition to the roughly 640-subject first cohort. To predict cytomegalovirus infection status, the study combined high-throughput TCR immunosequencing, statistical association of individual TCRs with disease status, and machine learning. A later analysis re-examined previously published TCR beta repertoires from more than 650 donors and added high-resolution HLA genotyping to investigate patterns of TCR occurrence. In the later analysis, no new phenotypic data were used to find candidate immune exposures; instead, reliance was placed on TCR beta sequences and their occurrence across donors. An earlier analysis of 587 of the donors used high-throughput TCR beta sequencing to judge whether each TCR beta V gene segment behaved as functional or pseudogenic. Donor age, sex, ethnicity and CMV serostatus were compiled alongside the repertoire data. In a later genetic analysis, genome-wide SNP genotypes for about 65% of the roughly 700 donors were used, and that subset was treated as a discovery cohort. Every repertoire in the discovery cohort had been generated on one and the same sequencing platform. HLA typing covered class I and class II loci at four-digit resolution. Typing coverage differed by locus: A, B, C, DRB1 and DQB1 were typed in roughly 620-640 donors, DQA1 in roughly 510, DPA1 in 600 to 610, and DPB1 in around 440. Because of strong linkage in the cohort, roughly 5 DR-DQ haplotypes were treated as single units for association and clustering. On average, approximately 250,000 unique TCR beta nucleotide sequences were sequenced per donor among 350 to 400 genotyped donors of the cohort, with about 17% of those sequences being non-productive. General conclusions and limits of the study: The sequencing pipeline was judged likely to have produced a cluster of highly shared sequence variants as a technical artifact. A later analysis found that HLA-associated TCR beta chains were more clonally expanded and had lower generation probabilities than equally common non-associated chains. Correlated functional status among segregating V segments might reflect linkage disequilibrium, but an unknown experimental factor could not be ruled out. According to a later genetic analysis, donors in an Asian-associated ancestry cluster had fewer N-insertions in productive TCRs than the approximately 650-donor mean. A later analysis found that TCR association rates varied across HLA loci, with DRB1 alleles showing the most associated TCRs and HLA-C alleles the fewest. A later analysis associated 15,000 to 20,000 TCR beta sequences with specific HLA alleles at a false discovery rate of 0.05. The classifier was reported to diagnose cytomegalovirus status with high specificity and sensitivity in both the original cohort and the validation cohort. According to the authors, the approach could potentially be generalized to other disease states and immunological phenotypes. Most CMV-associated TCR beta chains appeared to be HLA-restricted in a later analysis, and the HLA associations seemed to be driven largely by CMV exposure. About 15 rarely observed V segments, including chromosome 9 orphons, were excluded from the earlier analysis of about 500 of the donors because counts were too low. A later analysis reported that several top co-occurrence clusters appeared linked to parvovirus B19, influenza, CMV and Epstein-Barr virus. Because HLA typing was missing for some donors at each locus, association tests included only the typed subset. A further reported finding was that TCR beta sequences accurately predicted the HLA-A and HLA-B alleles for most subjects in the first cohort. CMV serostatus was the only immune exposure information available for the cohort. A few of the identified cytomegalovirus-associated TCR beta chains were confirmed in vitro to be specific for cytomegalovirus antigens. When HLA alleles, especially DR and DQ, strongly co-occurred, TCR associations were difficult to assign to individual alleles. In this cohort, only TCR beta chains were sequenced, and detectable features were limited by the absence of alpha or paired-chain data. The study gave a list of 150 to 200 TCR beta chains associated with cytomegalovirus. Some IMGT-functional V segments, including TRBV6-2 and TRBV6-3, could not be distinguished by the 87-base-pair reads and were therefore excluded. Presence/absence analyses assumed roughly uniform sequencing depth across donors, an assumption that may not hold. Most TCR sequences were seen in very few donors, while some public TCRs were found in many individuals. In a later genetic analysis, a missense DCLRE1C variant was associated with V-gene and J-gene trimming of TCR beta chains, and the association was replicated in an independent cohort. In an earlier analysis of some 500 of the donors, most TCR beta V segments were observed in productive rearrangements about 87% or about 30% of the time, broadly matching IMGT annotations.

CDR1 and CDR2 are read off the germline V gene (reference sequence) as LNHDA and SQIVND. The CDR3 has 17 amino acids, counting the end cysteine and phenylalanine. The sequence is cut down to CDR3 DNA, 51 bases in frame from base 1. Trimming takes 3 bases from V and 4 bases from J, and the germline ends sit 21 bases apart. The cohort consisted of 600 or so healthy bone marrow donors. At the time of sampling, every cohort member was nominally healthy, though immune exposures that went unrecorded were likely present. The donor was CMV seropositive and belonged to the group of 250 to 300 seropositive cohort members. A peripheral blood sample was provided by each donor, and peripheral blood mononuclear cells were used for TCR beta sequencing. The Qiagen DNeasy Blood Extraction Kit was used to extract genomic DNA from the blood cell samples. Receptors were amplified or captured by the immunoSEQ multiplex PCR assay. For the multiplex PCR, a mixture combining 60 forward primers for TCR Vbeta segments and 13 reverse primers for TCR Jbeta segments was used. Amplification of the CDR3 region of rearranged TCR beta genes was performed with a multiplex PCR assay on genomic DNA. On the Illumina HiSeq System, the amplified TCR beta libraries were sequenced as 87-base-pair reads. The authors' pipeline ran thus. A later analysis counted approximately 74 million unique TCR beta chains across the 666 repertoires, and 10 million to 12 million of these chains were shared by at least two donors. To remove PCR and sequencing errors, raw reads were error-corrected and collapsed into unique sequences using a nearest-neighbor algorithm that merged closely related sequences. CDR3 sequences were aligned to IMGT reference sequences to assign V, D and J gene segments. Each retained sequence needed at least a six-nucleotide match to both a V gene segment and a J gene segment. A rearrangement was called productive if the CDR3 had no stop codons and remained in frame with V and J, and every other rearrangement was called non-productive. CDR3 was defined by IMGT convention, running from the second conserved V-encoded cysteine to the conserved J-encoded phenylalanine. The earlier analysis of roughly 590 of the donors excluded any sequence lacking an unambiguous match to a single V gene segment. An earlier analysis of about 600 of the donors called V segments functional above 56.7% productive rearrangements and segregating when the between-donor standard deviation exceeded 5%. A statistical classification framework was built to diagnose cytomegalovirus status from the catalog of TCR beta chain sequences. In a later analysis, V and J genes were assigned by comparing TCR nucleotide sequences against IMGT/GENE-DB human TR gene sequences. In a later analysis, CDR3 sequences and most-parsimonious VDJ recombination scenarios were assigned using the TCRdist pipeline. In a later analysis, every TCR beta chain was defined by the combination of its CDR3 amino acid sequence and its V-gene family, and reads without a unique V-gene family were dropped. A later analysis removed 500 to 600 highly shared, low-generation-probability nucleotide sequences to deal with suspected cross-contamination and a sequencing artifact. In a later analysis, a clonal expansion index for each public chain was calculated from normalized within-repertoire ranks of inferred template counts. A later analysis computed generation probabilities with a VDJ recombination model fitted to out-of-frame rearrangements, and checked the results against IGoR. In a later analysis, TCR-TCR, TCR-HLA and TCR-CMV co-occurrence was scored with hypergeometric tests, and a repertoire-size bias correction was applied to TCR pairs. To estimate false discovery rates, a later analysis permuted the HLA or CMV assignments 20 times. In a later analysis, co-occurring TCRs were grouped using DBSCAN, with TCRdist sequence similarity added in when clustering inside HLA-allele-positive subsets. For co-occurrence clustering, repertoires with fewer than 30,000 or more than 120,000 public chains were excluded, along with about five repertoires with anomalous nucleotide sharing. TCRdb took this table from immuneACCESS and kept in-frame rearrangements with V and J called. Such tables lack part of the clones; where checked against another copy, unresolved V genes explain under half of the gap, and the rest is unexplained. That table furnishes V, J and clone size, whereas the DNA furnished D and trimming. The sample table includes around 210,000 clones. Of the sample, approximately 0.98% is held by the ten largest clones.

This clonotype was obtained from a woman under 40 in good health and CMV-seropositive. The material sequenced was PBMCs. The V and J segments used are TRBV19 and TRBJ1-1, and possibly TRBD1, on 6 matching bases. The CDR3 region: CASSIAVQGLRGTEAFF. The nucleotides read TGTGCCAGTAGTATCGCCGTCCAGGGGCTGCGAGGCACTGAAGCTTTCTTT.